Below, 13 T cell receptor beta chains from the same sample are listed, as sequenced in a study of control samples from healthy donors and cancer patients. Here immunoSEQ multiplex PCR was the method, and the copy in TCRdb shows in-frame clones only, minus some. Among 170,000 or so clones listed, about 93% were seen once. Sequencing was carried out using blood. The receptors derive from a man between 18 and 35 years old in good health.

The V call is TRBV15, the J call TRBJ1-4; D possibly corresponds to TRBD1 (6 bases). Trimming removed 2 bases from V and 5 bases from J, with 18 bases in between. The CDR3 runs 17 residues. Germline V gives CDR1 LNHNV, CDR2 YYDKDF (reference sequence). CDR3 amino acids: CATSRQRKDRQNEKLFF. DNA of the CDR3: TGTGCCACCAGCAGACAGCGAAAGGACAGACAAAATGAAAAACTGTTTTTT.

The chain recombines TRBV6-1 with TRBJ2-7; no firm D call. CDR3 length: 15 residues. With 0 bases removed from V and 4 bases from J, the gap between germline ends came to 13 bases. In germline, CDR1 is MNHNS, CDR2 SASEGT. The CDR3 protein is CASSEALQGRYEQYF. Written as DNA, the CDR3 is TGTGCCAGCAGTGAAGCGCTTCAAGGGCGGTACGAGCAGTACTTC.

This chain uses TRBV6-5 with TRBJ2-7; TRBD2 is a possible D gene (6 bases). This CDR3 is built from 12 residues. Germline CDR1 is MNHEY and CDR2 is SVGAGI. The germline V and J ends were trimmed by 3 bases and 6 bases, with 9 bases remaining between them. CDR3 protein: CASSYGGPEQYF. The CDR3 DNA reads as TGTGCCAGCAGTTATGGAGGGCCCGAGCAGTACTTC.

The chain joins TRBV7-2 to TRBJ2-2, with 8 bases matching TRBD2. This CDR3 is built from 15 residues. With 6 bases clipped from V and 0 bases from J, the junction kept 3 bases outside the gene matches. Germline-derived CDR1 and CDR2 are SGHTA and FQGNSA. CDR3 bases: TGTGCCAGCAGTCCGGGGGGGGCGAACACCGGGGAGCTGTTTTTT. Its protein product is CASSPGGANTGELFF.

About this clone itself: Mismatch with germline at one junction end may stem from a read error. The genes are TRBV2 and TRBJ2-1; the match to TRBD2 covers 13 bases. Germline V lookup: CDR1 SNHLY, CDR2 FYNNEI. The CDR3 is 14 residues long. The CDR3 DNA reads as TGTGCCAGCAGGGCGACTAGCGGGGGGCCTGCCCCGGTCTTC. The encoded protein is CASRATSGGPAPVF.

This sequence joins TRBV7-2 and TRBJ2-7; the match to TRBD1 covers 9 bases. This CDR3 is built from 14 residues. The V gene end was trimmed by 4 bases and the J gene end by 7 bases; junction bases not matched to a gene: 8. In germline, CDR1 is SGHTA, CDR2 FQGNSA. The CDR3, as DNA: TGTGCCAGCAGCTCAGGACAGGGGAATTGGGAGCAGTACTTC. Translation: CASSSGQGNWEQYF.

This chain links TRBV24-1 with TRBJ2-3; a possible D gene is TRBD1 (5 bases). The CDR3 loop spans 16 amino acids. Germline CDR1 is KGHDR and CDR2 is SFDVKD. The V end was cut by 3 bases, the J end by 1 base, with 13 bases between. DNA for the CDR3: TGTGCCACCAGTGATCCAAGGGGCAGGGGCACAGATACGCAGTATTTT. Amino acids: CATSDPRGRGTDTQYF.

This clone turned up a few times. The chain joins TRBV7-3 to TRBJ1-1, with 7 bases identical to TRBD1. This CDR3 spans 14 amino acids. The V and J ends lost 1 base and 4 bases, in that order; junction bases with no gene match: 3. Germline values: CDR1 SGHTA, CDR2 FQGTGA. The CDR3 DNA follows: TGTGCCAGCAGCTTAAGGCCAGGGGGCACTGAAGCTTTCTTT. It translates to CASSLRPGGTEAFF.

For this clone: Other DNA sequences in this specimen translate into the identical CDR3. The chain carries TRBV5-4 and TRBJ1-1, with D unresolved. The CDR3 extends over 13 amino acids. CDR1 is SGHNT, CDR2 YYREEE, per germline (reference sequence). V gave up 0 bases and J gave up 1 base, with 4 bases separating them. CDR3 DNA: TGTGCCAGCAGCTTGGACAGGAACACTGAAGCTTTCTTT. The encoded protein is CASSLDRNTEAFF.

V gene TRBV20-1 combines with J gene TRBJ1-1; D gene ambiguous. V was pared by 3 bases and J by 3 bases, with 8 bases between. The CDR3 contains 12 residues. CDR1 is DFQATT, CDR2 SNEGSKA, per germline (reference sequence). In nucleotides, the CDR3 is TGCAGTGCTAGTAATCCGGACACTGAAGCTTTCTTT. This gives the protein CSASNPDTEAFF.

V usage is TRBV10-2 and J usage is TRBJ1-5; D ambiguous. V was cut by 2 bases and J by 5 bases, with 7 bases left in between. The CDR3 runs to 13 residues. Germline-derived CDR1 and CDR2 are WSHSY and SAAADI. The CDR3 DNA is TGCGCCAGCAGTGAGGTGGGGTATCAGCCCCAGCATTTT. It is translated as CASSEVGYQPQHF.

This rearrangement joins TRBV10-2 to TRBJ1-1; D remains unclear. The CDR3 spans 13 residues. Between the trimmed V and J ends, which lost 6 bases and 1 base, there was a span of 9 bases. Germline-derived CDR1 and CDR2 are WSHSY and SAAADI. The CDR3 loop is CASRRGGNTEAFF. DNA of the CDR3: TGCGCCAGCAGGCGGGGAGGGAACACTGAAGCTTTCTTT.

A few counts support this clone. The chain couples TRBV18 to TRBJ2-6; D gene uncertain. V lost 0 bases to trimming and J lost 8 bases, with 8 bases between them. Germline CDR1 is KGHSH and CDR2 is LQKENI. The CDR3 spans 14 residues. The chain's CDR3 is CASSPPTGSNVLTF. The CDR3 DNA sequence: TGTGCCAGCTCACCACCGACCGGGTCCAACGTCCTGACTTTC.